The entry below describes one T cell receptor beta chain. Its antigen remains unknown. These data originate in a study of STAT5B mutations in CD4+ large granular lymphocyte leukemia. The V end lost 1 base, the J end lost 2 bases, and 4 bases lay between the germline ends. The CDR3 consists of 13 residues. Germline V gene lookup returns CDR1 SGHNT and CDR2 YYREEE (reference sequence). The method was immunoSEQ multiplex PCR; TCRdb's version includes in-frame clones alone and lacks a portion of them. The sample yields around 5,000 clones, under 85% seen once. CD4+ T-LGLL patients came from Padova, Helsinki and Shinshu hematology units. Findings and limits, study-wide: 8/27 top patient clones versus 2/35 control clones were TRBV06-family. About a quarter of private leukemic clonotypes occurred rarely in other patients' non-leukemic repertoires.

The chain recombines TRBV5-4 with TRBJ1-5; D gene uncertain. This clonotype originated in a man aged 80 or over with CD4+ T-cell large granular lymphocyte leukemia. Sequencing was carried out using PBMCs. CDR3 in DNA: TGTGCCAGCAGCTTGTATGGCAATCAGCCCCAGCATTTT. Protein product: CASSLYGNQPQHF.